These T cell receptor beta chains were read from a single sample in a study of blood T cell repertoires in COVID-19. TCRdb's copy holds only in-frame clones and misses some; the assay was immunoSEQ multiplex PCR. The sample lists 60,000 to 75,000 clones; 84% were seen once. The sequenced sample was peripheral blood. The receptors come from a human donor in a cohort sampled during active COVID-19. Both conserved end residues are part of each CDR3. The order of the fields is V gene, clone size, D gene, J gene, CDR3 DNA, CDR3 protein. A D gene is named only where the DNA matches it firmly. Size is stated for part of the rows, as once, few or many counts, or as a class when the clone is expanded.

TRBV6-2/TRBV6-3	NA	NA	TRBJ2-7	TGTGCCAGCAGTTCGGGGGGCCATTCCCACGAGCAGTACTTC	CASSSGGHSHEQYF
TRBV3-1/TRBV3-2	NA	TRBD1	TRBJ1-1	TGTGCCAGCAGCCTAGGACAGGTTTTGAACACTGAAGCTTTCTTT	CASSLGQVLNTEAFF
TRBV6-2/TRBV6-3	NA	NA	TRBJ1-1	TGTGCCAGCAGTCAAACAGGGATCATGAACACTGAAGCTTTCTTT	CASSQTGIMNTEAFF
TRBV18	few	NA	TRBJ1-3	TGTGCCAGCTCACTGGCTAGCTCTGGAAACACCATATATTTT	CASSLASSGNTIYF
TRBV7-3	NA	TRBD1	TRBJ2-2	TGTGCCAGCAGCCCCAACCCGGCCGGGACAGGGGTTGGGGAGCTGTTTTTT	CASSPNPAGTGVGELFF
TRBV5-1	NA	TRBD2	TRBJ2-1	TGCGCCAGCAGTTCCTACGGGACTAGCGGGAGTAATGAGCAGTTCTTC	CASSSYGTSGSNEQFF
TRBV5-4	NA	TRBD2	TRBJ2-3	TGTGCCAGCACTAGACTAGCGGAGCCAGATACGCAGTATTTT	CASTRLAEPDTQYF
TRBV11-2	NA	NA	TRBJ2-5	TGTGCCAGCAGCCTTACCCAGGGCCCGGGAGAGACCCAGTACTTC	CASSLTQGPGETQYF
TRBV5-4	NA	TRBD1	TRBJ2-3	TGTGCCAGCAGTTGGACAGGGTACTATTCAGATACGCAGTATTTT	CASSWTGYYSDTQYF
TRBV27	once	TRBD1	TRBJ1-1	TGTGCCAGCAGTCTACAGGGGTGGTTGAGCACTGAAGCTTTCTTT	CASSLQGWLSTEAFF
TRBV5-4	NA	NA	TRBJ2-7	TGTGCCAGCAGCTTGGGGACAGAACTCCCTCCCACGTGGCAGTACTTC	CASSLGTELPPTWQYF
TRBV2	NA	NA	TRBJ2-5	TGTGCCAGCAGATTGTTCGGGGGAGAGACCCAGTACTTC	CASRLFGGETQYF
TRBV7-9	NA	TRBD1	TRBJ2-5	TGTGCCAGCAGCCTTGACAGGGGGGAGACCCAGTACTTC	CASSLDRGETQYF
TRBV7-8	NA	TRBD1	TRBJ2-7	TGTGCCAGCAGCCGTCAGCCAGGGACAGGGGGACCCAGGGTCTCCTACGAGCAGTACTTC	CASSRQPGTGGPRVSYEQYF
TRBV5-3	NA	TRBD1	TRBJ2-2	TGTGCCAGAAGCTCTGCGGGACAGGGGGCGGTGATCGGGGAGCTGTTTTTT	CARSSAGQGAVIGELFF
TRBV19	NA	NA	TRBJ1-5	TGTGCCAGTCAATCTGACAGTCGGGGGGAGCCCCAGCATTTT	CASQSDSRGEPQHF
TRBV6-2/TRBV6-3	NA	TRBD2	TRBJ2-7	TGTGCCAGCAGTTACGGACTAGCGGTCTACGAGCAGTACTTC	CASSYGLAVYEQYF
TRBV5-1	NA	NA	TRBJ2-7	TGCGCCAGCAGCTGGGGAGGATCGGGCAACCACTACGAGCAGTACTTC	CASSWGGSGNHYEQYF
TRBV6-5	NA	NA	TRBJ2-7	TGTGCCAGCAGATCCCACCTCTCGGGGGAGCAGTACTTC	CASRSHLSGEQYF
TRBV27	NA	TRBD2	TRBJ2-7	TGTGCCAGCAGTCCCGGACTAGCGGTCCTTTACGAGCAGTACTTC	CASSPGLAVLYEQYF
TRBV6-2/TRBV6-3	once	NA	TRBJ1-1	TGTGCCAGCAGTTATTCCAGGAACACTGAAGCTTTCTTT	CASSYSRNTEAFF
TRBV7-2	NA	NA	TRBJ2-5	TGTGCCAGCAGCTTAGCCCCAGGGGCCTTCAAAGAGACCCAGTACTTC	CASSLAPGAFKETQYF